This TCR beta chain came from a study of vaccination and CD4 T cells after COVID-19. Across the study: PCR on nasal swabs identified SARS-CoV-2 in convalescent patients, of whom 9 or 10 were mild and one severe.

The germline V gene encodes CDR1 MGHDK and CDR2 SYGVNS. Trimming removed 4 bases at V and 4 bases at J, with 13 bases between. The CDR3 is 14 residues long. As for treatment: roughly nine-day PBMC culture with coronavirus spike peptide pools or control peptides (ViraFEST assay). Peptide pool stimulation in ViraFEST expanded antigen-specific T cells, whose TCRs were then sequenced. Researchers grew the cells for about 10 days and then pulled out CD4+ T cells by negative selection. Sequencing of DNA taken from cultured CD4+ T cells relied on the Oncomine TCR Beta short-read assay. In TCRdb, the PCR reads were re-called with MiXCR into one record per CDR3 protein. The sample lists 15,000 to 20,000 distinct CDR3 sequences; approximately 61% were seen once. This clonotype was seen a handful of times. The antigen is unknown.

The sample consisted of CD4+ T cells from blood, cultured in vitro, taken after SARS-CoV-2 vaccination. The sequence was obtained from a human donor who had recovered from COVID-19. The J gene is TRBJ1-2, the V gene TRBV25-1; D remains unclear. Here the CDR3 reads CASSGPTLPYGYTF. For the CDR3, the DNA is TGTGCCAGCAGTGGACCCACTCTACCCTATGGCTACACCTTC.